The entry below gives a single T cell receptor beta chain sequence along with its context. The antigen is not known. An end of the junction differs from the germline gene, which may be a read error. This entry comes from a study of post-analysis software for immune sequencing data. The overall study: Disease trajectories encompassed relapsing-remitting, secondary progressive and progressive-relapsing multiple sclerosis. Study results and limitations: There was significantly lower normalized Chao1 diversity in multiple sclerosis patients than in controls. By F measure, strong co-clustering occurred among samples prepared in the same batch.

cDNA libraries for TCR beta contained unique molecular identifiers. Each batch of roughly 1 to 11 million T cells produced approximately 470,000 cDNA molecules. TCRdb re-analysed the PCR reads in MiXCR, keeping a single row per CDR3 protein. Of hundreds of thousands of distinct CDR3 sequences in the sample, 30% to 45% were seen once. The sample comprised blood. The receptor was isolated from a girl aged 10-17 years with multiple sclerosis.

CDR3 nucleotides: TGTGCCGGCAGTTTGGGGTTTAGACGCTCCCCCCTCCACTTT. Translated: CAGSLGFRRSPLHF. The chain employs TRBV12-3 or TRBV12-4 and TRBJ1-6; no firm D call. The CDR3 is 14 amino acids.